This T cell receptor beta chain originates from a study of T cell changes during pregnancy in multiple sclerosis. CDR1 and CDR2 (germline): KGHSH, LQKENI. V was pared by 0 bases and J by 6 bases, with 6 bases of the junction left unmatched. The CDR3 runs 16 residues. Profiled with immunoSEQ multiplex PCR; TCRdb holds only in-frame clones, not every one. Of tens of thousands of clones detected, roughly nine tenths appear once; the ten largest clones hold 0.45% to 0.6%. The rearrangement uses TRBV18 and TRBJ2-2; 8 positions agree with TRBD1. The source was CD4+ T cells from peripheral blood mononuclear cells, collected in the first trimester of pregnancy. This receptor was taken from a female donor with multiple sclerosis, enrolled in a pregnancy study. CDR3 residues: CASSPPFGTGSGELFF. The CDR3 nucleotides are TGTGCCAGCTCACCACCGTTTGGGACAGGATCCGGGGAGCTGTTTTTT. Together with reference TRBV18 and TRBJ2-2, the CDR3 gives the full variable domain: NAGVMQNPRHLVRRRGQEARLRCSPMKGHSHVYWYRQLPEEGLKFMVYLQKENIIDESGMPKERFSAEFPKEGPSILRIQQVVRGDSAAYFCASSPPFGTGSGELFFGEGSRLTVL.